Listed below are T cell receptor beta chains from one sample, sequenced in a study of blood T cell repertoires in COVID-19. Sequencing was performed with immunoSEQ multiplex PCR; in TCRdb, only in-frame clones are kept and a portion is missing. Of under 300,000 clones in the sample, roughly 89% were seen once. The specimen was PBMCs or T cells enriched from blood (not recorded which). The receptors shown here come from a man between 40 and 49 years old who had recovered from COVID-19. CDR3s include the opening cysteine and the closing phenylalanine or tryptophan. The D gene is left open where the match is weak. Some rows have no size entry. The others give once, few or many, or a class for an expanded clone.

d_call	cdr3_length	clone_size	v_call	j_call	cdr3_nt	cdr3_aa
TRBD1	12	.	TRBV18	TRBJ1-2	TGTGCCAGCTCACCGACAGGGTCTGGCTACACCTTC	CASSPTGSGYTF
.	15	.	TRBV27	TRBJ2-5	TGTGCCAGCAGTTTATCGATCGTCCAGGGTCAGACCCAGTACTTC	CASSLSIVQGQTQYF
.	13	.	TRBV4-1	TRBJ2-5	TGCGCCAGCAGCCAAACATTTCAAGAGACCCAGTACTTC	CASSQTFQETQYF
.	12	.	TRBV30	TRBJ1-2	TGTGCCTGGGGTGGAGGGAACTATGGCTACACCTTC	CAWGGGNYGYTF
.	14	.	TRBV27	TRBJ2-3	TGTGCCAGCAGTTTGCACAGCCGCCTGGATACGCAGTATTTT	CASSLHSRLDTQYF
TRBD2	19	.	TRBV7-9	TRBJ2-7	TGTGCCAGCAGCGGGGACTATTCTGAAGCGGGAGAAGGCTCCTACGAGCAGTACTTC	CASSGDYSEAGEGSYEQYF
.	15	.	TRBV29-1	TRBJ1-1	TGCAGCGTTATTTTGTTGGCCAGCGGGGACACTGAAGCTTTCTTT	CSVILLASGDTEAFF
TRBD2	14	.	TRBV27	TRBJ2-2	TGTGCCAGCGGGGGGGTAGGGAACACCGGGGAGCTGTTTTTT	CASGGVGNTGELFF
TRBD2	16	.	TRBV28	TRBJ2-7	TGTGCCAGCAGTTTCACTAGCGGGAGGAGCTCCTACGAGCAGTACTTC	CASSFTSGRSSYEQYF
.	16	once	TRBV7-3	TRBJ2-1	TGTGCCAGCAGTTTAAGGGCACCTAGCAGCTACAATGAGCAGTTCTTC	CASSLRAPSSYNEQFF
TRBD2	14	.	TRBV27	TRBJ2-7	TGTGCCAGCAGTCTTAGCGGGAAAACCTACGAGCAGTACTTC	CASSLSGKTYEQYF
TRBD1	15	.	TRBV25-1	TRBJ1-2	TGTGCCAGCAGTGATGTCGGAGACAGGGTCGGTGGCTACACCTTC	CASSDVGDRVGGYTF
TRBD1	16	.	TRBV11-2	TRBJ1-6	TGTGCCAGCAGCCCGTCAAAGGGGGCGTATAATTCACCCCTCCACTTT	CASSPSKGAYNSPLHF